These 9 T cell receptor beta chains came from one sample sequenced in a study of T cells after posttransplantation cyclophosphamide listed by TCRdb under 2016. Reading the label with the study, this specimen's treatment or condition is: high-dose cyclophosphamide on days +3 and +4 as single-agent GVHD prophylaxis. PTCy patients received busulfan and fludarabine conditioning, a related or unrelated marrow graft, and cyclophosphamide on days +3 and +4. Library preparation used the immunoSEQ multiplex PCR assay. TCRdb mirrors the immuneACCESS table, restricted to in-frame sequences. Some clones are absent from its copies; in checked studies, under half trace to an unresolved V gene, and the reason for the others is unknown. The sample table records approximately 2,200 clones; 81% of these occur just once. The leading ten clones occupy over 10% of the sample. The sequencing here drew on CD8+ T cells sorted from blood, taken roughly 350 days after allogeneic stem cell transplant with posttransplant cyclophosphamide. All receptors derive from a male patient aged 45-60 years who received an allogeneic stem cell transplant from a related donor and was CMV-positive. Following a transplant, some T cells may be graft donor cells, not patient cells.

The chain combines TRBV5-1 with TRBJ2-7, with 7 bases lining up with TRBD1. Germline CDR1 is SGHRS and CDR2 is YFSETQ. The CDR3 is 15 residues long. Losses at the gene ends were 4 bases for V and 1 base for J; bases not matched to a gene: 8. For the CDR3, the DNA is TGCGCCAGCAGCCCAGGACAGGTCGTATCCTACGAGCAGTACTTC. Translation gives CASSPGQVVSYEQYF.

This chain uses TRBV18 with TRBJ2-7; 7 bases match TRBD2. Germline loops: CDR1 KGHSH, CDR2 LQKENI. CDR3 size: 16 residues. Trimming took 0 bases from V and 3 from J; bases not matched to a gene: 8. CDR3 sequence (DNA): TGTGCCAGCTCACCACCTCCTGGGACTACCTACTACGAGCAGTACTTC. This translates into CASSPPPGTTYYEQYF.

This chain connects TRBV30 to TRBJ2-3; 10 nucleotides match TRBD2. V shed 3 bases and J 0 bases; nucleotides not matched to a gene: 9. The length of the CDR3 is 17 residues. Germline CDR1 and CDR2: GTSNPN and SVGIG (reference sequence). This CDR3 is CAWRGRTSGPSTDTQYF. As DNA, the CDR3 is TGTGCCTGGAGGGGAAGGACTAGCGGCCCTAGCACAGATACGCAGTATTTT.

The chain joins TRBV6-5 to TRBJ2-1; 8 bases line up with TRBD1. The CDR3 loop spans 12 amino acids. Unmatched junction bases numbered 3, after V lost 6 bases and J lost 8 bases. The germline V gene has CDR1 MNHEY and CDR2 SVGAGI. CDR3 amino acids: CASSDRGDEQFF. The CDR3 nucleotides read TGTGCCAGCAGCGACAGGGGAGATGAGCAGTTCTTC.

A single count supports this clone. The chain's CDR3 is CASSPRDRAFGTQYF. The CDR3 DNA sequence: TGTGCCAGCAGCCCCCGGGACAGGGCCTTTGGTACGCAGTATTTT. The chain employs TRBV11-1 and TRBJ2-3; 9 nucleotides align to TRBD1. Germline loops: CDR1 SGHAT, CDR2 FQDESV (reference sequence). Unmatched junction bases numbered 11, after V lost 5 bases and J lost 8 bases. This CDR3 has 15 amino acids.

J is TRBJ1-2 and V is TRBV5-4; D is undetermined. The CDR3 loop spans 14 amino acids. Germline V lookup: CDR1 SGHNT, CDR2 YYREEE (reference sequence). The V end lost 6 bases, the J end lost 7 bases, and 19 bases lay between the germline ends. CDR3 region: CASIPNEGGSGYTF. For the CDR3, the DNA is TGTGCCAGCATCCCAAATGAGGGTGGTAGTGGCTACACCTTC.

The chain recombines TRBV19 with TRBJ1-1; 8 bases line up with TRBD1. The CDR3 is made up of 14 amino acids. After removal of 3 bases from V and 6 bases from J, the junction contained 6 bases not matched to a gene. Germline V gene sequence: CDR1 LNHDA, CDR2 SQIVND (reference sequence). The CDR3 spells CASSILQGGPEAFF. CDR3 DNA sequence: TGTGCCAGTAGTATCTTACAGGGGGGGCCTGAAGCTTTCTTT.

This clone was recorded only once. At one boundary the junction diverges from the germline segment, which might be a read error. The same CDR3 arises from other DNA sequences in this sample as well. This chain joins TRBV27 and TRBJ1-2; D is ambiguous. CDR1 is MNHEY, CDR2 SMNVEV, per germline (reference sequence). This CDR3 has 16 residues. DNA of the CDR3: TGTGCAAGCAGTTCGTCTGGTGTGGTAGCTAACTATGGCTACACCTTC. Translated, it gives CASSSSGVVANYGYTF.

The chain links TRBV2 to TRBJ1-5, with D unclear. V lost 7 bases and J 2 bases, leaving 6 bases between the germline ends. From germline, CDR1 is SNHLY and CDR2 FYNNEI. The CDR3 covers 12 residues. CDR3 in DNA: TGTGCCAGCAACCGGGGCAATCAGCCCCAGCATTTT. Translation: CASNRGNQPQHF.